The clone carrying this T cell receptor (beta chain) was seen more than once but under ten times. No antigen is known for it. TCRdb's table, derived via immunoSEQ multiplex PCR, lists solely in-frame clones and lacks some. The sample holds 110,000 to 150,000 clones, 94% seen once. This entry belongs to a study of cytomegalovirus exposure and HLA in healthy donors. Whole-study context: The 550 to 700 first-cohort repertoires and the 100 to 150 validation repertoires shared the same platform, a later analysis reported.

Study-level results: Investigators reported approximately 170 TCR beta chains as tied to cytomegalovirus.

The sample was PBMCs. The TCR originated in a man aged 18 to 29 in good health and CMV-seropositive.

The DNA for the CDR3 is TGTGCCAGCAGTGAAATAGGGGGAAGGAATCAGCCCCAGCATTTT. It translates to CASSEIGGRNQPQHF. The V call is TRBV6-1, the J call TRBJ1-5, with a possible D match to TRBD1 (6 bases). There are 15 residues in the CDR3. Germline lookup yields CDR1 MNHNS and CDR2 SASEGT. V gave up 2 bases and J gave up 4 bases, with 12 bases separating them.